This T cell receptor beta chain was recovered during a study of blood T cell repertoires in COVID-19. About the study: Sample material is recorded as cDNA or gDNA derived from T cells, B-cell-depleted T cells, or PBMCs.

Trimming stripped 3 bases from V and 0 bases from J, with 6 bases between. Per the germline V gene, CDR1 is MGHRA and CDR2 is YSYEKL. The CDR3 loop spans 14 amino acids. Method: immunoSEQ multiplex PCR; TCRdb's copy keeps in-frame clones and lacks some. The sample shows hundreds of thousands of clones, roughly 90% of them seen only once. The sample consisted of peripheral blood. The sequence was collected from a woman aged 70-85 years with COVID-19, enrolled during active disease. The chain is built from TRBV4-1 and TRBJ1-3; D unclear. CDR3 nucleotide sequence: TGCGCCAGCAGCCACGGTCGCTCTGGAAACACCATATATTTT. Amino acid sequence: CASSHGRSGNTIYF.